Shown below are 27 T cell receptor beta chains from a single sample sequenced in a study of shared clonotypes between healthy human individuals. Some clones are missing from TCRdb's copy, which holds only in-frame ones; the method was immunoSEQ multiplex PCR. The sample contains about 2.2 million clones, about 94% of which appear only once. CD45RO-negative CD8 cells positively selected for CCR7 made up the naive population, which excluded terminally differentiated effector memory CD45RA+ cells. The sequencing sample was made of naive CD8+ T cells from PBMCs. Source of these receptors: a man aged 18 to 35 in good health. Some clones in this sample may be carry-over from other donors' samples.

With regard to this clone: Other DNA sequences from this sample encode an identical CDR3 as well. V is TRBV5-8 and J is TRBJ1-3; D is ambiguous. The CDR3 has 14 residues. V was trimmed by 5 bases and J by 0 bases, leaving 9 bases between them. Germline V gene data show CDR1 as SGHTS and CDR2 as YDEGEE. CDR3 loop: CASSLSISGNTIYF. The CDR3 DNA sequence: TGTGCCAGCAGTCTGTCTATCTCTGGAAACACCATATATTTT. Complete variable domain (other parts from reference TRBV5-8 and TRBJ1-3): EAGVTQSPTHLIKTRGQQATLRCSPISGHTSVYWYQQALGLGLQFLLWYDEGEERNRGNFPPRFSGRQFPNYSSELNVNALELEDSALYLCASSLSISGNTIYFGEGSWLTVV.

This chain links TRBV29-1 with TRBJ2-3; D perhaps matches TRBD1 (6 bases). V lost 6 bases, J lost 0 bases, and 16 bases lay in between. This CDR3 has 15 amino acids. Germline V gives CDR1 SQVTM, CDR2 ANQGSEA. CDR3: CSVAGTTYSTDTQYF. The CDR3, as DNA: TGCAGCGTAGCCGGGACAACTTATAGCACAGATACGCAGTATTTT.

The chain has TRBV6-1 and TRBJ2-5, with D possibly matching TRBD1 (6 bases). V was shortened by 6 bases and J by 5 bases, with 13 bases between the two germline ends. Germline assignment: CDR1 MNHNS and CDR2 SASEGT. The CDR3 loop spans 13 amino acids. CDR3 amino acids: CASRTGRRETQYF. The CDR3 region has the DNA TGTGCCAGCAGGACAGGTAGGAGGGAGACCCAGTACTTC.

The chain is built from TRBV15 and TRBJ2-7; 8 bases match TRBD2. This CDR3 is built from 15 residues. Germline assignment: CDR1 LNHNV and CDR2 YYDKDF (reference sequence). With 2 bases clipped from V and 0 bases from J, the junction kept 3 bases outside the gene matches. The CDR3 region has the DNA TGTGCCACCAGCAGAAAGCGGGAGACCTCCTACGAGCAGTACTTC. This codes for CATSRKRETSYEQYF.

As regards this clone: Other DNA sequences in this sample translate to the same CDR3. The chain combines TRBV27 with TRBJ2-7; possible D gene TRBD1, 5 bases. The V and J ends lost 3 bases and 3 bases respectively, with 9 bases between them. Germline CDR1 reads MNHEY; CDR2 reads SMNVEV (reference sequence). The CDR3 is 13 residues long. The CDR3 reads CASSFSRDYEQYF. The CDR3 bases are TGTGCCAGCAGTTTTTCCAGGGACTACGAGCAGTACTTC.

With regard to this clone: Distinct nucleotide sequences in the sample also encode this CDR3. V gene TRBV7-9 combines with J gene TRBJ1-5, with D perhaps TRBD1 (6 bases). This CDR3 spans 14 amino acids. V lost 1 base and J 3 bases, leaving 7 bases between the germline ends. Germline V gives CDR1 SEHNR, CDR2 FQNEAQ (reference sequence). Here the CDR3 reads CASSLGTDNQPQHF. CDR3 coding DNA: TGTGCCAGCAGCTTAGGGACAGACAATCAGCCCCAGCATTTT.

Concerning this clone itself: This CDR3 is also generated by other DNA sequences in the sample. The V gene is TRBV9, the J gene TRBJ1-1, with a possible D match to TRBD1 (5 bases). CDR1 and CDR2 from the germline V gene are SGDLS and YYNGEE. This CDR3 region has 13 residues. Trimming took off 0 bases at V and 3 bases at J, with 6 bases between the two ends. CDR3 bases: TGTGCCAGCAGCGTAGGCAGGGACACTGAAGCTTTCTTT. It codes for CASSVGRDTEAFF.

The V and J genes are TRBV9 and TRBJ2-7; 7 bases are shared with TRBD1. The germline CDR1 and CDR2 sequences are SGDLS and YYNGEE. The CDR3 has 14 residues. With 4 bases clipped from V and 7 bases from J, the junction kept 11 bases outside the gene matches. This CDR3 reads CASSTGTAGFEQYF. The CDR3 DNA reads TGTGCCAGCAGCACTGGGACAGCCGGGTTTGAGCAGTACTTC.

The chain has TRBV4-1 and TRBJ1-3; 8 bases line up with TRBD1. CDR3 length: 17 residues. Germline CDR1 and CDR2: MGHRA and YSYEKL. V lost 0 bases and J lost 0; bases outside the gene matches: 4. The DNA of the CDR3 is TGCGCCAGCAGCCAAGACGACAGGGGATCCTCTGGAAACACCATATATTTT. This encodes CASSQDDRGSSGNTIYF.

This rearrangement joins TRBV6-1 to TRBJ1-2, with a possible D match to TRBD1 (6 bases). CDR3 size: 15 residues. Germline V gives CDR1 MNHNS, CDR2 SASEGT. V was cut by 9 bases and J by 4 bases, with 21 bases left in between. DNA for the CDR3: TGTGCCAGTTATCAGGGGCGTAATTCCCCCTATGGCTACACCTTC. Its translation: CASYQGRNSPYGYTF.

This chain uses TRBV27 with TRBJ2-7; no definite D call. CDR1 and CDR2 from the germline V gene are MNHEY and SMNVEV (reference sequence). V lost 2 bases and J lost 7, with 12 bases in between. This CDR3 comprises 13 residues. The CDR3 spells CASSLAPQWEQYF. CDR3 DNA: TGTGCCAGCAGTTTAGCCCCCCAGTGGGAGCAGTACTTC.

On this clone: Distinct nucleotide sequences in the sample also encode this CDR3. The genes are TRBV28 and TRBJ2-7; D is possibly TRBD1 or TRBD2 (5 bases each). This CDR3 has 14 residues. The germline V and J ends were trimmed by 2 bases and 0 bases, with 8 bases remaining between them. Germline assignment: CDR1 MDHEN and CDR2 SYDVKM. The CDR3 sequence: CASSLGGGSYEQYF. CDR3 bases: TGTGCCAGCAGTTTAGGTGGGGGCTCCTACGAGCAGTACTTC.

The chain uses TRBV19 and TRBJ1-1; weak D call: TRBD1 (5 bases). The CDR3 consists of 15 residues. Germline CDR1 is LNHDA and CDR2 is SQIVND (reference sequence). The V end lost 5 bases, the J end lost 5 bases, and 18 bases lay between the germline ends. The CDR3 sequence: CASSPRSGPGTEAFF. As DNA, the CDR3 is TGTGCCAGTAGTCCTCGGAGTGGGCCAGGGACTGAAGCTTTCTTT.

J is TRBJ2-7 and V is TRBV28; 8 nucleotides match TRBD2. The CDR3 spans 15 residues. CDR1 and CDR2 (germline): MDHEN, SYDVKM. V shed 5 bases and J 0 bases; nucleotides not matched to a gene: 6. The CDR3 nucleotides read TGTGCCAGCAGTCCCTCGGGGGGGCCCTCCTACGAGCAGTACTTC. It translates to CASSPSGGPSYEQYF. Full variable domain (missing parts from reference TRBV28 and TRBJ2-7): DVKVTQSSRYLVKRTGEKVFLECVQDMDHENMFWYRQDPGLGLRLIYFSYDVKMKEKGDIPEGYSVSREKKERFSLILESASTNQTSMYLCASSPSGGPSYEQYFGPGTRLTVT.

This clone was seen a handful of times. The V call is TRBV28, the J call TRBJ1-1; the D is unclear. With 1 base removed from V and 4 bases from J, the gap between germline ends came to 10 bases. CDR1 is MDHEN, CDR2 SYDVKM, per germline. The CDR3 length is 14 residues. The CDR3 nucleotides read TGTGCCAGCAGTTTATTGTTGGGTTTCACTGAAGCTTTCTTT. Protein sequence: CASSLLLGFTEAFF.

With regard to this clone: This CDR3 is also generated by other DNA sequences in the sample. V usage is TRBV27 and J usage is TRBJ1-1; D gene ambiguous. V gave up 2 bases and J gave up 5 bases, with 9 bases separating them. CDR1 is MNHEY and CDR2 is SMNVEV in the germline V gene (reference sequence). CDR3 length: 13 amino acids. Here the CDR3 DNA reads TGTGCCAGCAGTTTACTGTTGGGAACTGAAGCTTTCTTT. Encoded protein: CASSLLLGTEAFF.

A few counts support this clone. This CDR3 is also generated by other DNA sequences in the sample. The V gene is TRBV7-6, the J gene TRBJ1-1; weak D call: TRBD1 (5 bases). The CDR3 consists of 13 residues. Germline CDR1 and CDR2: SGHVS and FNYEAQ. The V end lost 5 bases, the J end lost 4 bases, and 11 bases lay between the germline ends. The CDR3 reads CASSPGRGTEAFF. CDR3 DNA: TGTGCCAGCAGCCCGGGGAGGGGCACTGAAGCTTTCTTT.

In its sample, this clone was seen a few times. The V and J genes are TRBV29-1 and TRBJ1-3; no definite D call. The CDR3 sequence is 10 residues long. From germline, CDR1 is SQVTM and CDR2 ANQGSEA. Trimming took off 3 bases at V and 8 bases at J, with 5 bases between the two ends. The DNA of the CDR3 is TGCAGCGTTGAGGCAGACACCATATATTTT. Translated: CSVEADTIYF.

The chain is built from TRBV19 and TRBJ1-1, with a weak D call TRBD1 (5 bases). In germline, CDR1 is LNHDA, CDR2 SQIVND (reference sequence). This CDR3 region has 17 residues. The V end was cut by 3 bases, the J end by 2 bases, with 19 bases between. The CDR3 DNA follows: TGTGCCAGTAGTATCCTACGGGGCCGCGAATCCAACACTGAAGCTTTCTTT. Amino acids: CASSILRGRESNTEAFF.

The rearrangement uses TRBV4-1 and TRBJ1-6; D call uncertain. Germline-derived CDR1 and CDR2 are MGHRA and YSYEKL. The CDR3 runs 18 residues. Trimming took off 0 bases at V and 0 bases at J, with 12 bases between the two ends. The CDR3 DNA reads TGCGCCAGCAGCCAAGAGGGATCAGCCTACTCCTATAATTCACCCCTCCACTTT. It encodes CASSQEGSAYSYNSPLHF.

Turning to this clone: The identical CDR3 is also encoded by other nucleotide sequences in the sample. The chain has TRBV15 and TRBJ2-3; TRBD1 is a possible D gene (5 bases). Germline loops: CDR1 LNHNV, CDR2 YYDKDF (reference sequence). With 1 base removed from V and 4 bases from J, the gap between germline ends came to 6 bases. The CDR3 contains 13 residues. The CDR3 DNA reads as TGTGCCACCAGCAGAGCCAGGGCAGATACGCAGTATTTT. The encoded protein is CATSRARADTQYF.

The rearrangement links TRBV6-1 to TRBJ1-1, with D tentatively TRBD1 (5 bases). V was trimmed by 8 bases and J by 0 bases, leaving 13 bases between them. Germline CDR1 reads MNHNS; CDR2 reads SASEGT. The CDR3 runs to 14 residues. As DNA, the CDR3 is TGTGCCAGCCGTCGACAGTATTTGAACACTGAAGCTTTCTTT. It encodes CASRRQYLNTEAFF.

This chain joins TRBV5-1 and TRBJ2-7; 7 nucleotides agree with TRBD1. From germline, CDR1 is SGHRS and CDR2 YFSETQ. J was trimmed by 2 bases and V by 0 bases; bases with no gene match: 11. This CDR3 has 17 residues. CDR3 in DNA: TGCGCCAGCAGCTTGGACGATTGGACAGGCAAAACCTACGAGCAGTACTTC. The encoded protein is CASSLDDWTGKTYEQYF.

In its sample, this clone was seen a few times. The same CDR3 can be traced to other DNA sequences in this sample. This chain joins TRBV27 and TRBJ1-1; tentative D call: TRBD1 (5 bases). V was clipped by 2 bases and J by 4 bases, with 11 bases between them. Germline CDR1 and CDR2: MNHEY and SMNVEV (reference sequence). This CDR3 region has 14 residues. The chain's CDR3 is CASSLQGSGTEAFF. In DNA, the CDR3 is TGTGCCAGCAGTTTACAGGGTAGTGGCACTGAAGCTTTCTTT.

The chain has TRBV9 and TRBJ2-5; TRBD1 aligns across 9 bases. The CDR3 loop spans 16 amino acids. Germline lookup yields CDR1 SGDLS and CDR2 YYNGEE. V gave up 3 bases and J gave up 2 bases; unmatched junction bases: 8. The CDR3 reads CASSATGTGRQETQYF. CDR3 bases: TGTGCCAGCAGCGCTACCGGGACAGGGAGGCAAGAGACCCAGTACTTC.

V and J are TRBV7-8 and TRBJ1-5; D remains unclear. Germline assignment: CDR1 SGHVS and CDR2 FQNEAQ. The CDR3 is made up of 16 amino acids. Between the trimmed V and J ends, which lost 0 bases and 6 bases, there was a span of 15 bases. Here the CDR3 reads CASSLAHRTQAQPQHF. In DNA, the CDR3 is TGTGCCAGCAGCTTAGCTCATCGAACACAAGCTCAGCCCCAGCATTTT.

The V call is TRBV28, the J call TRBJ1-2; tentative D call: TRBD1 (6 bases). Germline CDR1 and CDR2: MDHEN and SYDVKM. The CDR3 totals 14 residues. V was clipped by 4 bases and J by 2 bases, with 11 bases between them. The CDR3 reads CASSWPGTNYGYTF. DNA of the CDR3: TGTGCCAGCAGTTGGCCCGGGACAAACTATGGCTACACCTTC.